Detailed here is one TCR beta chain. Source study methods: Reference gene primer amplification in the assay estimated nucleated cell counts. This table comes from immunoSEQ multiplex PCR, and its TCRdb copy is limited to in-frame clones, with some not included. V, J and clone size reflect that table, while D and trimming were determined from the DNA. Among approximately 380,000 clones listed, roughly 85% were seen once. These data originate in a study of blood T cell repertoires in COVID-19. Looking at the study overall: Samples of COVID-19 (acute and convalescent) were obtained from the United States, Italy and Spain. Nucleic acid was either cDNA or gDNA, and it came from T cells, B-cell-depleted T cells, or PBMCs.

This CDR3 is built from 17 residues. The V gene lost 8 bases and the J gene lost 0 bases, with 20 bases spanning the gap. CDR1 is PRHDT, CDR2 FYEKMQ, per germline (reference sequence). The receptor was isolated from a young woman with acute or convalescent COVID-19. The chain links TRBV13 to TRBJ1-5, with a possible D match to TRBD1 (6 bases). The sequenced sample was peripheral blood. This chain's CDR3 is CASLEPRGRYSNQPQHF. The CDR3 DNA is TGTGCCAGCCTTGAACCCAGGGGTCGTTATAGCAATCAGCCCCAGCATTTT. The full variable domain, in which reference TRBV13 and TRBJ1-5 provide the parts outside the CDR3, is AAGVIQSPRHLIKEKRETATLKCYPIPRHDTVYWYQQGPGQDPQFLISFYEKMQSDKGSIPDRFSAQQFSDYHSELNMSSLELGDSALYFCASLEPRGRYSNQPQHFGDGTRLSIL.